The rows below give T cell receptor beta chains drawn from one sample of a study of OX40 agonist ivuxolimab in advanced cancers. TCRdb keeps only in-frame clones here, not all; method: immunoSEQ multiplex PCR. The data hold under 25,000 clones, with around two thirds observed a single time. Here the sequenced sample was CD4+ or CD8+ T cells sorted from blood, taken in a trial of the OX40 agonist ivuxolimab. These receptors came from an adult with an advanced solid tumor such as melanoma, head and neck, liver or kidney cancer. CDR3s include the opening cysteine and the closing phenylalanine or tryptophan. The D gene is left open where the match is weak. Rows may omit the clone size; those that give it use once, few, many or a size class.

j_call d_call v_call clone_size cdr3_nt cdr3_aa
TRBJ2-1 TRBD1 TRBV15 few TGTGCCACCAGCAGGGCCACCGGGACAGGGTCCGCTCCACAATTCTTC CATSRATGTGSAPQFF
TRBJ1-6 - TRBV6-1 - TGTGCCAGCAGTGAAGGCGCCTCCAAGCCCTCACCCCTCCACTTT CASSEGASKPSPLHF
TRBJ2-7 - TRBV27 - TGTGCCAGCAGTACCTACAGGGTATCAACCTACGAGCAGTACTTC CASSTYRVSTYEQYF
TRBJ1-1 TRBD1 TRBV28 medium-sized TGTGCCAGCAGTGGGACAGGGAGCCCTTCGGTCACTGAAGCTTTCTTT CASSGTGSPSVTEAFF
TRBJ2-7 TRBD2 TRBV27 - TGTGCCAGCAGTTTCGGACTAGCGGGAAGCGAGCAGTACTTC CASSFGLAGSEQYF
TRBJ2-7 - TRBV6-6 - TGTGCCATCAGTGTGCAGGGAACCTACGAGCAGTACTTC CAISVQGTYEQYF
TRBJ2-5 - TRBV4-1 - TGCGCCAGCAGCCTGTTTCGTAACAAAGAGACCCAGTACTTC CASSLFRNKETQYF
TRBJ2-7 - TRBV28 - TGTGCCAGCAGTCCTTCCCCGTCTACTCGTACCTACGAGCAGTACTTC CASSPSPSTRTYEQYF
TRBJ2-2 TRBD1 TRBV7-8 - TGTGCCAGCAGCTTAGTCCGGGACAGGGCGAACACCGGGGAGCTGTTTTTT CASSLVRDRANTGELFF
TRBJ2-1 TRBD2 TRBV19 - TGTGCCAGTAGTATAGCGGGAGGGCCAGGAGATGAGCAGTTCTTC CASSIAGGPGDEQFF
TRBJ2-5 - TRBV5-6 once TGTGCCAGCAGCTTGGCCGGAGGGATAGAGACCCAGTACTTC CASSLAGGIETQYF
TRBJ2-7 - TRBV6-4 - TGTGCCAGCAGCCCCGGGACGTGGGAGCAGTACTTC CASSPGTWEQYF
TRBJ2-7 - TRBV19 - TGTGCCAGTAGTATCGGCTCGGTGGGTCCCTACGAGCAGTACTTC CASSIGSVGPYEQYF
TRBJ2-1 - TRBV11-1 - TGTGCCAGCAGCTTCTCCGGGGCTAGCCGGGGGCAGTTCTTC CASSFSGASRGQFF
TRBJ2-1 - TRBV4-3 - TGCGCCAGCAGCCATTCCTACAATGAGCAGTTCTTC CASSHSYNEQFF
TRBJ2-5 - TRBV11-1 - TGTGCCAGCAGTGAACTGTGGAGGATCACCGTCGACGAGACCAAGTACTTC CASSELWRITVDETKYF
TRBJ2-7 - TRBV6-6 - TGTGCCAGCAGCTCCCTGGGGCCACAGGGTGGCTACGAGCAGTACTTC CASSSLGPQGGYEQYF
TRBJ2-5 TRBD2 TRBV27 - TGTGCCAGCAGCCAGGATGGACTAGCGGGAGAGACCCAGTACTTC CASSQDGLAGETQYF
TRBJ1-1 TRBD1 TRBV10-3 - TGTGCCATCAGTGAGTCAGGGACAGGGGGCACTGAAGCTTTCTTT CAISESGTGGTEAFF
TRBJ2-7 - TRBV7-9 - TGTGCCAGCAGCTTAGTTTCGGGGGGCCTAAACGAGCAGTACTTC CASSLVSGGLNEQYF
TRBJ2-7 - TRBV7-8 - TGTGCCAGCAGCTTAGGTGGTAGAAGCCGCTACGAGCAGTACTTC CASSLGGRSRYEQYF
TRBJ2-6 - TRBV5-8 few TGTGCCAGCAGCTTGGATTACGGATCTGGGGCCAACGTCCTGACTTTC CASSLDYGSGANVLTF
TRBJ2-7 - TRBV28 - TGTGCCAGTTCCTCCTCAGGCGACGAGCAGTACTTC CASSSSGDEQYF
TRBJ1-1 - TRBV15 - TGTGCCACCAGCAGAGACCGGGGGTTAGGGACTGAAGCTTTCTTT CATSRDRGLGTEAFF
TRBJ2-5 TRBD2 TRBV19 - TGTGCCAGTAGTATGGGGACTAGCGGGAGCTGGCAACAAGAGACCCAGTACTTC CASSMGTSGSWQQETQYF
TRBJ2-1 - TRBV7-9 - TGTGCCAGCAGCTTAGCGTTGGGGGTCTACGATGAGCAGTTCTTC CASSLALGVYDEQFF
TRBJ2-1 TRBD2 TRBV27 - TGTGCCAGCAGTTTGACTAGCGGGGGGGCATTCGAGCAGTTCTTC CASSLTSGGAFEQFF
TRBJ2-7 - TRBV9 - TGTGCCAGCAGCGTAGGGGGTGCTAGCTCCTACGAGCAGTACTTC CASSVGGASSYEQYF
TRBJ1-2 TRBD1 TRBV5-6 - TGTGCCAGCAGCTTCCTGGTTGCAGGGGGGATAGCTAACTATGGCTACACCTTC CASSFLVAGGIANYGYTF
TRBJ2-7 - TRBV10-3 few TGTGCCATCAGTCCTAGGGGCGGTACCATCTCCTACGAGCAGTACTTC CAISPRGGTISYEQYF
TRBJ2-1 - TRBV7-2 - TGTGCCAGCAGCCACTTCGGAGATGAGCAGTTCTTC CASSHFGDEQFF
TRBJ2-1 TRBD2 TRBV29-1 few TGCAGCGTTGACGGCGGGAGGGCCTCCTACAATGAGCAGTTCTTC CSVDGGRASYNEQFF
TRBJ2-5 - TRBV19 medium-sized TGTGCCAGTAGTATGTTGGTCAGGGGCTATGAGACCCAGTACTTC CASSMLVRGYETQYF
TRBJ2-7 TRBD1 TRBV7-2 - TGTGCCAGCAGCTTAGAAGGGGGACAGGGCATTTTCTACGAGCAGTACTTC CASSLEGGQGIFYEQYF
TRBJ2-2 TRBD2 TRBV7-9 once TGTGCCAGCAGCTTAGCTCCTAGCGGAAGCACCAGGGAGCTGTTTTTT CASSLAPSGSTRELFF
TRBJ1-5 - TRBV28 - TGTGCCAGCAGAACTCACAGATTTCAGAATCAGCCCCAGCATTTT CASRTHRFQNQPQHF
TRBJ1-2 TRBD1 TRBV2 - TGTGCCAGCAGTGAACAACCGGGACAGGTCTATGGCTACACCTTC CASSEQPGQVYGYTF
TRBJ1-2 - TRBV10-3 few TGTGCCATCAGTGAGTCATGGGGCTTGAGCTATGGCTACACCTTC CAISESWGLSYGYTF
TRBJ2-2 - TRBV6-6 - TGTGCCAGCCGTGGGAGGTTGGACGGGGAGCTGTTTTTT CASRGRLDGELFF
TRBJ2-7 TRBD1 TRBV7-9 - TGTGCCAGCAGCTTAAGGGGACAGGGAAAGGTGAACGAGCAGTACTTC CASSLRGQGKVNEQYF
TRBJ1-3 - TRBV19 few TGTGCCAGTAGTATATTGAAGAGCTCTGGAAACACCATATATTTT CASSILKSSGNTIYF